One and the same sample provided the 16 T cell receptor beta chains below, sequenced in a study of PD-L1 blockade in urothelial cancer. Produced via immunoSEQ multiplex PCR; TCRdb's table is partial and in-frame only. Here the sample spans about 39,000 clones, 80% to 90% being singletons. Sequenced material: PBMCs, taken around atezolizumab (anti-PD-L1) treatment. The receptors shown here come from a man in his fifties or sixties with urothelial cancer.

The chain employs TRBV6-5 and TRBJ1-5, with TRBD1 matching 8 bases. CDR3 length: 15 residues. Unmatched junction bases numbered 2, after V lost 2 bases and J lost 2 bases. Germline-derived CDR1 and CDR2 are MNHEY and SVGAGI. The CDR3 coding sequence is TGTGCCAGCAGTTACGACAGGGGTGGCAATCAGCCCCAGCATTTT. Amino acid sequence: CASSYDRGGNQPQHF.

V gene TRBV18 combines with J gene TRBJ2-7; TRBD2 might be the D (6 bases). The CDR3 is made up of 16 amino acids. Looked up from germline, CDR1 is KGHSH and CDR2 is LQKENI. Trimming removed 4 bases at V and 8 bases at J, with 24 bases between. The DNA of the CDR3 is TGTGCCAGCTCACTAAACACACGGGACTCAAGTGTTCAGCAGTACTTC. Translating it yields CASSLNTRDSSVQQYF.

V and J are TRBV9 and TRBJ1-2; D gene unclear. This CDR3 region has 13 residues. Germline values: CDR1 SGDLS, CDR2 YYNGEE. The V end was cut by 4 bases, the J end by 0 bases, with 7 bases between. CDR3 region: CASSPSTNYGYTF. CDR3 coding DNA: TGTGCCAGCAGCCCATCTACTAACTATGGCTACACCTTC. The complete variable domain, with remaining parts taken from reference TRBV9 and TRBJ1-2, reads DSGVTQTPKHLITATGQRVTLRCSPRSGDLSVYWYQQSLDQGLQFLIQYYNGEERAKGNILERFSAQQFPDLHSELNLSSLELGDSALYFCASSPSTNYGYTFGSGTRLTVV.

The chain is built from TRBV11-2 and TRBJ2-2; TRBD1 agrees at 7 bases. The CDR3 totals 16 residues. In germline, CDR1 is SGHAT, CDR2 FQNNGV. V shed 5 bases and J 6 bases; nucleotides not matched to a gene: 12. CDR3 in amino acids: CASSGSGTGVAGELFF. In DNA form, the CDR3 reads TGTGCCAGCAGCGGGAGTGGTACAGGGGTAGCCGGGGAGCTGTTTTTT.

The rearrangement links TRBV11-3 to TRBJ2-5; 8 nucleotides agree with TRBD2. The germline V gene encodes CDR1 SGHNT and CDR2 YENEEA. There are 14 residues in the CDR3. Trimming at V came to 6 bases and at J to 2 bases, leaving 5 bases not matched to a gene. As DNA, the CDR3 is TGTGCCAGCAGTACCCGCGGGGGGCAAGAGACCCAGTACTTC. The encoded protein is CASSTRGGQETQYF.

V is TRBV11-2 and J is TRBJ1-6, with D maybe TRBD1 (6 bases). The CDR3 totals 15 residues. Germline V gives CDR1 SGHAT, CDR2 FQNNGV. Trimming left V 5 bases short and J 3 bases short, with 11 bases between. CDR3 sequence: CASSPGVVYNSPLHF. The CDR3 DNA sequence: TGTGCCAGCAGCCCAGGGGTCGTCTATAATTCACCCCTCCACTTT. The variable domain in full, completed from reference TRBV11-2 and TRBJ1-6, reads EAGVAQSPRYKIIEKRQSVAFWCNPISGHATLYWYQQILGQGPKLLIQFQNNGVVDDSQLPKDRFSAERLKGVDSTLKIQPAKLEDSAVYLCASSPGVVYNSPLHFGNGTRLTVT.

V usage is TRBV4-2 and J usage is TRBJ1-2; D perhaps matches TRBD1 (5 bases). V was clipped by 4 bases and J by 7 bases, with 16 bases between them. There are 14 residues in the CDR3. CDR1 LGHNA and CDR2 YNFKEQ come from the germline V gene. Here the CDR3 DNA reads TGTGCCAGCAGCCCTTCTACAGGAGTAGGTGGCTACACCTTC. Its protein product is CASSPSTGVGGYTF.

The chain employs TRBV11-3 and TRBJ2-5; 10 bases map to TRBD2. Germline loops: CDR1 SGHNT, CDR2 YENEEA. This CDR3 is built from 16 residues. Trimming at V came to 1 base and at J to 0 bases, leaving 2 bases not matched to a gene. CDR3 amino acids: CASSLGTSGNQETQYF. CDR3 nucleotides: TGTGCCAGCAGCTTAGGGACTAGCGGAAACCAAGAGACCCAGTACTTC.

This clone was seen once. This sequence joins TRBV29-1 and TRBJ1-1; 9 bases are a match to TRBD1. Germline V gene sequence: CDR1 SQVTM, CDR2 ANQGSEA. The CDR3 is 12 residues long. After removal of 7 bases from V and 10 bases from J, the junction contained 10 bases not matched to a gene. CDR3 DNA: TGCAGCGGATGGACAGGGGTATTAGGAGCTTTCTTT. As protein: CSGWTGVLGAFF. Filled out from reference TRBV29-1 and TRBJ1-1, the complete variable domain reads SAVISQKPSRDICQRGTSLTIQCQVDSQVTMMFWYRQQPGQSLTLIATANQGSEATYESGFVIDKFPISRPNLTFSTLTVSNMSPEDSSIYLCSGWTGVLGAFFGQGTRLTVV.

By share, this clone ranks as medium-sized (0.01 to 0.1%). CDR3 bases: TGTGCCAGCAGCCAGCCGCGAGGGTCGGGAAATTCACCCCTCCACTTT. Translating gives CASSQPRGSGNSPLHF. V usage is TRBV7-2 and J usage is TRBJ1-6, with no clear D. V was shortened by 5 bases and J by 7 bases, with 18 bases between the two germline ends. Per germline, CDR1 SGHTA and CDR2 FQGNSA. The CDR3 contains 16 residues.

V usage is TRBV28 and J usage is TRBJ2-5, with TRBD2 identical over 8 bases. The CDR3 is 12 amino acids. The germline CDR1 and CDR2 sequences are MDHEN and SYDVKM. The trim removed 6 bases at V and 5 bases at J, leaving 2 bases unmatched. The CDR3 coding sequence is TGTGCCAGCAGCCGGGGGGGGGAGACCCAGTACTTC. Translation gives CASSRGGETQYF.

V usage is TRBV28 and J usage is TRBJ1-1, with 10 bases lining up with TRBD1. Trimming removed 3 bases from V and 6 bases from J; junction bases left unmatched: 4. The CDR3 is made up of 14 amino acids. CDR1 MDHEN and CDR2 SYDVKM come from the germline V gene. CDR3 protein: CASSFPTGGSEAFF. CDR3 sequence (DNA): TGTGCCAGCAGTTTTCCGACAGGGGGCTCTGAAGCTTTCTTT.

This chain uses TRBV7-3 with TRBJ2-7; a possible D gene is TRBD2 (6 bases). Germline V gene data show CDR1 as SGHTA and CDR2 as FQGTGA. V was clipped by 5 bases and J by 6 bases, with 29 bases between them. The CDR3 length is 18 residues. The CDR3: CASSERVPGTLLGGEQYF. CDR3 nucleotides: TGTGCCAGCAGCGAACGGGTCCCCGGGACCCTCTTGGGAGGCGAGCAGTACTTC.

This chain joins TRBV6-5 and TRBJ1-2; D gene ambiguous. This CDR3 contains 14 residues. V was shortened by 7 bases and J by 3 bases, with 15 bases between the two germline ends. Germline V gene sequence: CDR1 MNHEY, CDR2 SVGAGI. CDR3 coding DNA: TGTGCCAGCACCCCTCGGGGTGACGACTATGGCTACACCTTC. It translates to CASTPRGDDYGYTF.

The J gene is TRBJ2-3, the V gene TRBV10-1; 11 bases are shared with TRBD1. Germline trimming cut 2 bases from V and 5 bases from J; bases unmatched to any gene: 6. This CDR3 spans 16 amino acids. CDR1 is WNHNN and CDR2 is SYGVQD in the germline V gene (reference sequence). The CDR3 sequence: CASSEAGTGGRDTQYF. The CDR3 DNA follows: TGCGCCAGCAGTGAGGCCGGGACAGGGGGAAGAGATACGCAGTATTTT.

V is TRBV6-6 and J is TRBJ1-1; 8 bases are a match to TRBD1. Germline V gives CDR1 MNHNY, CDR2 SVGAGI (reference sequence). V shed 5 bases, J shed 4 bases, and the junction held 6 bases outside the gene matches. CDR3 length: 14 residues. The DNA for the CDR3 is TGTGCCAGCAGTCAACAGGGGGATGCCACTGAAGCTTTCTTT. Residues: CASSQQGDATEAFF.